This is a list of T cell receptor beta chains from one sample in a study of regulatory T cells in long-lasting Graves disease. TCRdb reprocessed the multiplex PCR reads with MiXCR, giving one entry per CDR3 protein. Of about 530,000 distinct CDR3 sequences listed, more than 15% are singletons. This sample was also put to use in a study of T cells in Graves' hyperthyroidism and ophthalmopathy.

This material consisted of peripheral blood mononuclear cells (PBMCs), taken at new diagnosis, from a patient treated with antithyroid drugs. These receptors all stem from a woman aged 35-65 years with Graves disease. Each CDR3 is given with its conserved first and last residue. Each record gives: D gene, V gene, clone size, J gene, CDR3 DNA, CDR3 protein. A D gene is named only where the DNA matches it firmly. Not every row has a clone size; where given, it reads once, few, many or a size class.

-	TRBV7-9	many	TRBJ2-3	TGTGCCAGCAGCTTTCGACCGCCGCCGGCAGATACGCAGTATTTT	CASSFRPPPADTQYF
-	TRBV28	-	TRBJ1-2	TGTGCCAGCAGTTTAGGGGTTAGGGGCTACACCTTC	CASSLGVRGYTF
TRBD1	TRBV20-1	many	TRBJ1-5	TGCAGTGCTAGATCCGGGACAGCGGCCAATCAGCCCCAGCATTTT	CSARSGTAANQPQHF
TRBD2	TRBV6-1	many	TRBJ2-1	TGTGCCAGCAGTCCGACTAGCGGGGGGGCAGGCGAGCAGTTCTTC	CASSPTSGGAGEQFF
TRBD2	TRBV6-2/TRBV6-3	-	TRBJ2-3	TGTGCCAGCAGTTACTCTACTAGCGGGGGGGCCGTAGATACGCAGTATTTT	CASSYSTSGGAVDTQYF
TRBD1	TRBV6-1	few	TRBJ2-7	TGTGCCAGCAGTGAAGTTAACCGGGACAGGCCGTACTTC	CASSEVNRDRPYF
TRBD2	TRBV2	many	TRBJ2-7	TGTGCCAGCAAACCCGGAGGACTAGCGACTCACGAGCAGTACTTC	CASKPGGLATHEQYF
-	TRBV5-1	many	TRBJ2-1	TGTGCCAGCAGTTACGGAACCTACAATGAGCAGTTCTTC	CASSYGTYNEQFF
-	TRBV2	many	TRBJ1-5	TGTGCCAGCAGTGAACGTGGCAGGGAAGTACTACAGCCCCAGCATTTT	CASSERGREVLQPQHF
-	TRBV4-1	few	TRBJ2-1	TGCGCCAGCAACGGCGGGGTAAGCAATGAGCAGTTCTTC	CASNGGVSNEQFF
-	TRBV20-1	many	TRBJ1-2	TGCAGTGCTTACAGGGAAAGCACTACCCTATCTGGCTACACCTTC	CSAYRESTTLSGYTF
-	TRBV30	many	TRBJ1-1	TGTGCCTGGAGTGCCATAATAAGGACGGTGCCTGAAGCTTTCTTT	CAWSAIIRTVPEAFF
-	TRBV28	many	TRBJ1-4	TGTGCCAGCAGTTTTGCAGAAAAACTGTTTTTT	CASSFAEKLFF
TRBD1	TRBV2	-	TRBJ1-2	TGTGCCAGCACCCGAGAGGCAGGGGGCATCTATGGCTACACCTTC	CASTREAGGIYGYTF